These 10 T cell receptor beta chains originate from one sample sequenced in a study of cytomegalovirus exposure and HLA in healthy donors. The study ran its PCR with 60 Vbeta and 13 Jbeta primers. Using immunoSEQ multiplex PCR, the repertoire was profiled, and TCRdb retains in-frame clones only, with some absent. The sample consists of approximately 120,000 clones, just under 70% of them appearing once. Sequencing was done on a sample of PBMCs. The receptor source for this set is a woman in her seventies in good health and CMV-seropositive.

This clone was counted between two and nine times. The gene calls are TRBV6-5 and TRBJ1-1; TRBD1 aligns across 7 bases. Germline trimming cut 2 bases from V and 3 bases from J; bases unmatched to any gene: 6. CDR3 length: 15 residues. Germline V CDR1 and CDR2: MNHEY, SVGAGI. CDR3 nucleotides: TGTGCCAGCAGTTACCGGGCGACAGGGCACACTGAAGCTTTCTTT. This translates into CASSYRATGHTEAFF.

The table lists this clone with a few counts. CDR3 in amino acids: CAWSARDNVWDWGYTF. The DNA of the CDR3 is TGTGCCTGGAGTGCCCGGGACAATGTTTGGGATTGGGGCTACACCTTC. J is TRBJ1-2 and V is TRBV30, with D possibly being TRBD1 (6 bases). Germline V gene sequence: CDR1 GTSNPN, CDR2 SVGIG (reference sequence). V was cut by 1 base and J by 8 bases, with 23 bases left in between. The CDR3 length is 16 residues.

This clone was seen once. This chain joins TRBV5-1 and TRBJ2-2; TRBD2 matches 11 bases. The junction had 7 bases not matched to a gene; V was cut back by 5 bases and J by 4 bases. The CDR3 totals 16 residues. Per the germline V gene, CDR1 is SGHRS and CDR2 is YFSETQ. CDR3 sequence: CASRPLAGATTGELFF. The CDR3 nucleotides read TGCGCCAGCAGACCACTAGCGGGGGCCACCACCGGGGAGCTGTTTTTT.

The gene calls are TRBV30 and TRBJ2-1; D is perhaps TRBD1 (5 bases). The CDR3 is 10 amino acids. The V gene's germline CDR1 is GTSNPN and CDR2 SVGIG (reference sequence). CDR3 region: CSQGYNEQFF. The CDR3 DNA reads TGTAGTCAGGGCTACAATGAGCAGTTCTTC.

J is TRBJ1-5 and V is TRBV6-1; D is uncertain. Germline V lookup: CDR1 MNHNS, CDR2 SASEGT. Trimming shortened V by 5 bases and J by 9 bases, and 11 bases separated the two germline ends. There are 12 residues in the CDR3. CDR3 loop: CASSLSGGPQHF. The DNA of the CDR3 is TGTGCCAGCAGTTTATCAGGTGGGCCCCAGCATTTT.

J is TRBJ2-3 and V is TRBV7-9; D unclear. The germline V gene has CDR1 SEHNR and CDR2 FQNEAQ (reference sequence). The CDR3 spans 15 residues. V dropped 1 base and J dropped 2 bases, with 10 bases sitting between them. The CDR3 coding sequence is TGTGCCAGCAGCTTAGAAGACTTAATCACAGATACGCAGTATTTT. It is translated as CASSLEDLITDTQYF.

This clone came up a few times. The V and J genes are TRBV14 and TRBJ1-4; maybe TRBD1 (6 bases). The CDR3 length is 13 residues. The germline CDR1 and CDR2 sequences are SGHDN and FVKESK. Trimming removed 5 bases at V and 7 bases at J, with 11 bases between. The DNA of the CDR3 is TGTGCCAGCAGCTCTCGACAGGCTGAAAAACTGTTTTTT. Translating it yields CASSSRQAEKLFF.

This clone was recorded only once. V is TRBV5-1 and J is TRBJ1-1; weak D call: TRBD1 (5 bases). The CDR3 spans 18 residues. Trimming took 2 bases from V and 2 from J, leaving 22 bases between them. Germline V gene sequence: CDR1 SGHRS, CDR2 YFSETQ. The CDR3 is CASSLGEWGLSTNTEAFF. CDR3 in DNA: TGCGCCAGCAGCTTAGGGGAGTGGGGACTCAGCACCAACACTGAAGCTTTCTTT.

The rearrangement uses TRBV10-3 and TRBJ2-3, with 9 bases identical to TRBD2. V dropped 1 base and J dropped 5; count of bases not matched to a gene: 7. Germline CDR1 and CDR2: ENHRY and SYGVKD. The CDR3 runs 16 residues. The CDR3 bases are TGTGCCATCAGTGAGTTGGGCGGGGGGGCCGGAGATACGCAGTATTTT. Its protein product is CAISELGGGAGDTQYF.

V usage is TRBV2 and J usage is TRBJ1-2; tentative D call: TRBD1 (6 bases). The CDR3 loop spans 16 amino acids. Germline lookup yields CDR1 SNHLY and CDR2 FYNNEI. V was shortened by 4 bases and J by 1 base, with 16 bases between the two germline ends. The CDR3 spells CASSVAQGLGNYGYTF. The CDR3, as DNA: TGTGCCAGCAGTGTTGCTCAGGGGTTGGGTAACTATGGCTACACCTTC.